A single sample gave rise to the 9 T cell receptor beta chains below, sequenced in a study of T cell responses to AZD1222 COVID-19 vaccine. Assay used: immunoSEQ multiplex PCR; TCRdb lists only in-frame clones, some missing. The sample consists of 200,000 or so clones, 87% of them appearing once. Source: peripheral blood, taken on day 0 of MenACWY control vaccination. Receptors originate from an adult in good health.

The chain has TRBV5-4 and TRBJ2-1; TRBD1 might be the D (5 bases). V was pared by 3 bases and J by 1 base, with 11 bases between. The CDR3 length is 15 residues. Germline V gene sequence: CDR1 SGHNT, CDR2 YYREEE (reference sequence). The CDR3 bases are TGTGCCAGCAGCTCCCGACAGAGATCCTACAATGAGCAGTTCTTC. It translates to CASSSRQRSYNEQFF.

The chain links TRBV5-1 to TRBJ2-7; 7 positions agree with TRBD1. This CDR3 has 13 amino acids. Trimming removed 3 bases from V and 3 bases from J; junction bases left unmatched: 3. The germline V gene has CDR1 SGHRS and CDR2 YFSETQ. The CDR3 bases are TGCGCCAGCAGCTCGGGACAGATCTACGAGCAGTACTTC. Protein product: CASSSGQIYEQYF.

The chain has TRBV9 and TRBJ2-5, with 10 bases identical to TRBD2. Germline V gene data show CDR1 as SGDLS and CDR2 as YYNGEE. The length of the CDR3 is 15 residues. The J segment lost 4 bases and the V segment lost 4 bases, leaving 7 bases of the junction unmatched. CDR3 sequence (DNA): TGTGCCAGCAGCCGAAGCGGGGGGGCGGGAGAGACCCAGTACTTC. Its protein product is CASSRSGGAGETQYF.

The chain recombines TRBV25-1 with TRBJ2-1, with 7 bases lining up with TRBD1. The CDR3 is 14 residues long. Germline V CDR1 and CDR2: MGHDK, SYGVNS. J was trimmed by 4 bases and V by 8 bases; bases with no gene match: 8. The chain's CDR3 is CASGAGTVYNEQFF. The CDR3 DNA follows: TGTGCCAGCGGAGCCGGGACAGTATACAATGAGCAGTTCTTC.

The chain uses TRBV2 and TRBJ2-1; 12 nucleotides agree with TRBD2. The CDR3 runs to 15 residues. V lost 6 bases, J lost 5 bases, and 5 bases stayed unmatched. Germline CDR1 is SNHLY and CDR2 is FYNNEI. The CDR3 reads CASRRLAGDHNEQFF. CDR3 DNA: TGTGCCAGCAGGAGACTAGCGGGAGATCACAATGAGCAGTTCTTC.

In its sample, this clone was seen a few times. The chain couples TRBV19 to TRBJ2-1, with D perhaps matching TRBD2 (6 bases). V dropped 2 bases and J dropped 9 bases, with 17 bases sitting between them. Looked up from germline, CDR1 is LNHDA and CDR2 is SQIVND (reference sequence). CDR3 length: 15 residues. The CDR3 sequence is CASSIMASDSFEQFF. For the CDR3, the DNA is TGTGCCAGTAGTATAATGGCTAGCGATAGCTTTGAGCAGTTCTTC.

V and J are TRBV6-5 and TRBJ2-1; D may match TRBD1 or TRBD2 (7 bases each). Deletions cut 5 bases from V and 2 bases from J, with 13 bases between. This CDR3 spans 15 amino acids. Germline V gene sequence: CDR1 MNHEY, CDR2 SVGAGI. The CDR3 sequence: CASSPGGGTYNEQFF. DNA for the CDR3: TGTGCCAGCAGTCCAGGGGGGGGGACCTACAATGAGCAGTTCTTC.

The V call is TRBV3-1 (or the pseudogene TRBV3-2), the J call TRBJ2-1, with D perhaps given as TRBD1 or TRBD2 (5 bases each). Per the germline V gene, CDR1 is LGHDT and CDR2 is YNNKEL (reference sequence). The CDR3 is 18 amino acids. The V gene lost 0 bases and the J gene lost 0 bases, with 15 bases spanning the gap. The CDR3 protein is CASSQDTGRRFSYNEQFF. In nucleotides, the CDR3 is TGTGCCAGCAGCCAAGATACGGGACGCAGATTCTCCTACAATGAGCAGTTCTTC.

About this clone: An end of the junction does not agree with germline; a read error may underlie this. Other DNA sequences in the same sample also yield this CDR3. Here the CDR3 reads CASSRQGNGYTF. In DNA form, the CDR3 reads TGCGCCAGTAGTCGACAGGGAAATGGCTACACCTTC. The chain uses TRBV19 and TRBJ1-2; TRBD1 agrees at 7 bases. The germline CDR1 and CDR2 sequences are LNHDA and SQIVND (reference sequence). CDR3 length: 12 amino acids. Filled out from reference TRBV19 and TRBJ1-2, the complete variable domain reads DGGITQSPKYLFRKEGQNVTLSCEQNLNHDAMYWYRQDPGQGLRLIYYSQIVNDFQKGDIAEGYSVSREKKESFPLTVTSAQKNPTAFYLCASSRQGNGYTFGSGTRLTVV.